These T cell receptor beta chains were read from a single sample in a study of post-analysis software for immune sequencing data. Each CDR3 protein is one row after TCRdb ran MiXCR on the PCR reads. The data show approximately 400,000 distinct CDR3 sequences, less than 35% seen once. The specimen sequenced was blood. The receptors were gathered from a girl aged 10 to 17 with multiple sclerosis. Both conserved end residues are part of each CDR3. Each record gives: D gene, clone size, V gene, J gene, CDR3 protein, CDR3 DNA. D genes are given only for firm matches. The size of a clone is reported for some rows only, either as once, few or many, or as a class for expanded clones.

.	.	TRBV27	TRBJ1-1	CASSLSVGLDTEAFF	TGTGCCAGCAGTTTATCTGTAGGACTTGACACTGAAGCTTTCTTT
TRBD1	.	TRBV12-3/TRBV12-4	TRBJ2-1	CASSLQGAVRNGQFF	TGTGCCAGCAGCTTACAGGGGGCCGTCAGAAATGGGCAGTTCTTC
.	.	TRBV20-1	TRBJ1-1	CSARGGLMNTEAFF	TGCAGTGCTAGGGGTGGACTAATGAACACTGAAGCTTTCTTT
TRBD1	few	TRBV7-9	TRBJ2-7	CASSLRQGAYEQYF	TGTGCCAGCAGCTTAAGACAGGGAGCCTACGAGCAGTACTTC
TRBD1	.	TRBV9	TRBJ2-5	CASSDRTGGWETQYF	TGTGCCAGCAGCGATAGGACAGGGGGGTGGGAGACCCAGTACTTC
TRBD2	.	TRBV29-1	TRBJ2-5	CSVESGGIEEETQYF	TGCAGCGTTGAATCCGGGGGGATAGAAGAAGAGACCCAGTACTTC
TRBD1	few	TRBV7-9	TRBJ2-1	CASSFRDRDYNEQFF	TGTGCCAGCAGCTTCCGGGACAGGGATTACAATGAGCAGTTCTTC
TRBD1	once	TRBV27	TRBJ2-1	CASSLSGGYRGLGNEQFF	TGTGCCAGCAGTTTATCTGGAGGCTACAGGGGGCTGGGGAATGAGCAGTTCTTC
TRBD1	.	TRBV18	TRBJ1-2	CAGSPDRGGYGYTF	TGTGCCGGCTCCCCCGACAGGGGAGGCTATGGCTACACCTTC
TRBD2	.	TRBV2	TRBJ2-7	CASLSGSLLEQYF	TGTGCCAGCCTTAGCGGGTCTCTCTTGGAGCAGTACTTC
.	.	TRBV6-5	TRBJ1-4	CASSYLQGEKLFF	TGTGCCAGCAGTTACTTGCAGGGTGAAAAACTGTTTTTT
.	.	TRBV9	TRBJ2-1	CASSVESASSYNEQFF	TGTGCCAGCAGCGTAGAGTCGGCGAGCTCCTACAATGAGCAGTTCTTC
TRBD2	few	TRBV7-2	TRBJ2-5	CASLHKRGEETQYF	TGTGCCAGCTTACACAAGCGGGGAGAAGAGACCCAGTACTTC
TRBD1	.	TRBV6-4	TRBJ1-1	CAGSLTGGDTEAFF	TGTGCCGGCAGCTTAACAGGGGGGGACACTGAAGCTTTCTTT
.	.	TRBV12-3/TRBV12-4	TRBJ1-5	CASSLRGGQPQHF	TGTGCCAGCAGTTTACGGGGAGGTCAGCCCCAGCATTTT
TRBD1	.	TRBV12-3/TRBV12-4	TRBJ2-7	CASSPGQGSNEQYF	TGTGCCAGCAGTCCCGGACAGGGCTCAAACGAGCAGTACTTC